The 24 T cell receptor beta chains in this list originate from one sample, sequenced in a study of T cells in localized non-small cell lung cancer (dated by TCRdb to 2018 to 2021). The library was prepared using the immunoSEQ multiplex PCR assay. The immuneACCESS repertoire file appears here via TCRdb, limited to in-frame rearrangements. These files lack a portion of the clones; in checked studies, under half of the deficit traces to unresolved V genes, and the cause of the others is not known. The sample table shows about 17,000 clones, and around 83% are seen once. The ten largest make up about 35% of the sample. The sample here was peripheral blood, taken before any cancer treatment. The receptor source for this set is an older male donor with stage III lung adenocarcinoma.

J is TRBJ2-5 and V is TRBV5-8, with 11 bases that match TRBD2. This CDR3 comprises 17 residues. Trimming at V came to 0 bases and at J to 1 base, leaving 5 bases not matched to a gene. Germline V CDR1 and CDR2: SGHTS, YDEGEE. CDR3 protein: CASSLGGTSGTQETQYF. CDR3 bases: TGTGCCAGCAGCTTGGGGGGGACTAGCGGTACCCAAGAGACCCAGTACTTC. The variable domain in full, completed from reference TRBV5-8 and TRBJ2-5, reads EAGVTQSPTHLIKTRGQQATLRCSPISGHTSVYWYQQALGLGLQFLLWYDEGEERNRGNFPPRFSGRQFPNYSSELNVNALELEDSALYLCASSLGGTSGTQETQYFGPGTRLLVL.

In DNA form, the CDR3 reads TGTGCCAGCAGCTGGTCCGGGACTAGTAACGAGCAGTTCTTC. Translated, it gives CASSWSGTSNEQFF. This chain links TRBV5-4 with TRBJ2-1; 8 bases match TRBD2. V lost 3 bases and J lost 10; bases outside the gene matches: 9. The CDR3 contains 14 residues. The germline gives CDR1 SGHNT, CDR2 YYREEE (reference sequence).

The CDR3 coding sequence is TGTGCCAGCAGCTCCCAGGCGGGCACAGATACGCAGTATTTT. This translates into CASSSQAGTDTQYF. This chain connects TRBV11-2 to TRBJ2-3; no clear D. V lost 4 bases to trimming and J lost 1 base, with 9 bases between them. Germline V lookup: CDR1 SGHAT, CDR2 FQNNGV. The length of the CDR3 is 14 residues.

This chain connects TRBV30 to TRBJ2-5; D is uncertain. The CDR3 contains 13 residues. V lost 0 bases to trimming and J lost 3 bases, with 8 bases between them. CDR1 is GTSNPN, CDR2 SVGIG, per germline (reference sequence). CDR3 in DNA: TGTGCCTGGAGTGTACTCGCGAAAGAGACCCAGTACTTC. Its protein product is CAWSVLAKETQYF.

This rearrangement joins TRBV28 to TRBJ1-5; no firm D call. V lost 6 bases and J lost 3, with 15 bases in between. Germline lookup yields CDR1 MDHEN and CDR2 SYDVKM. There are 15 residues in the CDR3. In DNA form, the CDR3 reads TGTGCCAGCAGCCCGGACGTGTTTAACAATCAGCCCCAGCATTTT. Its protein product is CASSPDVFNNQPQHF.

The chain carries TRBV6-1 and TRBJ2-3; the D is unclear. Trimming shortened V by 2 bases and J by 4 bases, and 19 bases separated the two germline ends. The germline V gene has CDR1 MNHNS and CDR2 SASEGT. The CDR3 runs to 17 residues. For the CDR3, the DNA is TGTGCCAGCAGTGAACCGCCTAAAGGGATTGTACCAGATACGCAGTATTTT. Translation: CASSEPPKGIVPDTQYF.

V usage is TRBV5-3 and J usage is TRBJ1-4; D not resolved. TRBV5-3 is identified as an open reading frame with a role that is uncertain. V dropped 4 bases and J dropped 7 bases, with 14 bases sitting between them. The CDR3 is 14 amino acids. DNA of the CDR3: TGTGCCAGAAGCCTGGGGTCGAGTCCTGAAAAACTGTTTTTT. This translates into CARSLGSSPEKLFF.

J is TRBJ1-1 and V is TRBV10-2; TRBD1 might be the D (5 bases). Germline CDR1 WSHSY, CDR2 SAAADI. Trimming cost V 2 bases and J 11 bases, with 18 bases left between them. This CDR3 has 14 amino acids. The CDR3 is CASSEGQTAQKAFF. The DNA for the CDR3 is TGCGCCAGCAGTGAGGGGCAGACAGCCCAGAAGGCTTTCTTT.

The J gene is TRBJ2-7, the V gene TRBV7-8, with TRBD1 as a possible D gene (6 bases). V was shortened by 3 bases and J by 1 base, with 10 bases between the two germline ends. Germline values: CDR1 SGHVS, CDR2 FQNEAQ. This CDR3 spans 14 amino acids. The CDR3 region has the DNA TGTGCCAGCAGCTTCCTCAGGGGTTCCTACGAGCAGTACTTC. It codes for CASSFLRGSYEQYF.

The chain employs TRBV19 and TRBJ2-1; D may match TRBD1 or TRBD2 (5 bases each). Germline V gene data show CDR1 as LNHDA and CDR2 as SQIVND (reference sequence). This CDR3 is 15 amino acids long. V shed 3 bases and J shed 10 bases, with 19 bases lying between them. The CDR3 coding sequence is TGTGCCAGTAGTATGGGACCCCCCCAGGCTCGGGAGCAGTTCTTC. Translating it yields CASSMGPPQAREQFF.

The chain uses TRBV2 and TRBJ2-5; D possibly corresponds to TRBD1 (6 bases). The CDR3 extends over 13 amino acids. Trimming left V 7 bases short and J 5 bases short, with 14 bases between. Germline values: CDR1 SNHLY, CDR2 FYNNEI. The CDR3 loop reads CASTQGNWETQYF. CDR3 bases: TGTGCCAGCACCCAGGGGAATTGGGAGACCCAGTACTTC.

CDR3 in DNA: TGTGCCAGCAGCCTCATAAACCGTGAAGCTTTCTTT. The encoded protein is CASSLINREAFF. The V call is TRBV13, the J call TRBJ1-1, with unresolved D. V was cut by 5 bases and J by 7 bases, with 11 bases left in between. CDR1 is PRHDT, CDR2 FYEKMQ, per germline (reference sequence). The CDR3 is 12 amino acids.

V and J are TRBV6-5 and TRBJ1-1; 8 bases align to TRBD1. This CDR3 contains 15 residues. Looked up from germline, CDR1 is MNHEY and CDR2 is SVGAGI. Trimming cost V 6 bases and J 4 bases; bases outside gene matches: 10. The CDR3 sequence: CASSYQGAGSTEAFF. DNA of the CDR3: TGTGCCAGCAGCTACCAGGGGGCGGGGAGCACTGAAGCTTTCTTT.

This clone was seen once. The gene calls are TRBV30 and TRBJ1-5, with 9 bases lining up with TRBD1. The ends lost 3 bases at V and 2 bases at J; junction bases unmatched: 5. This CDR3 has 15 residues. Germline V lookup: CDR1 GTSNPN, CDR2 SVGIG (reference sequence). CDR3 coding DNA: TGTGCCTGGAGCCGGCGGGACAGGGGCAATCAGCCCCAGCATTTT. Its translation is CAWSRRDRGNQPQHF.

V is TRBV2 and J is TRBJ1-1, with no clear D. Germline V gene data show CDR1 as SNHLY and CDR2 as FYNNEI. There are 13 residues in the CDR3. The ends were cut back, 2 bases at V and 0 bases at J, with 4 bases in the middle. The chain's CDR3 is CASSEPMNTEAFF. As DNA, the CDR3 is TGTGCCAGCAGTGAACCGATGAACACTGAAGCTTTCTTT.

Here the CDR3 reads CASSLEGVGYTF. CDR3 DNA sequence: TGCGCCAGCAGCTTGGAGGGTGTCGGCTACACCTTC. The V gene is TRBV5-1, the J gene TRBJ1-2; D not certain. Trimming shortened V by 0 bases and J by 8 bases, and 8 bases separated the two germline ends. Looked up from germline, CDR1 is SGHRS and CDR2 is YFSETQ. This CDR3 spans 12 amino acids.

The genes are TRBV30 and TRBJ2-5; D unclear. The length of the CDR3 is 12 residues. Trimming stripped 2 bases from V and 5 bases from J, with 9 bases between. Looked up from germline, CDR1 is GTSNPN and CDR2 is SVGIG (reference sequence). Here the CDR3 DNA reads TGTGCCTGGAGTTTAATGAGTGAGACCCAGTACTTC. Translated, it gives CAWSLMSETQYF.

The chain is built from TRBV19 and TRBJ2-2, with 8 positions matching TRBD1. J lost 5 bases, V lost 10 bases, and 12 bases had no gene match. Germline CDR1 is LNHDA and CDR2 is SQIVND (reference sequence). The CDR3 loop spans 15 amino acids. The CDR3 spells CAIDRGLFLTGELFF. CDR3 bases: TGTGCCATTGACAGGGGCCTCTTCTTGACCGGGGAGCTGTTTTTT.

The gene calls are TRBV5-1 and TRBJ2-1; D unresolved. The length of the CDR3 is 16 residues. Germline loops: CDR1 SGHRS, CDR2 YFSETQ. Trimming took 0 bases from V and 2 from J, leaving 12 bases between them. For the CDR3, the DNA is TGCGCCAGCAGCTTGGCCAATGTGGGGACCTACAATGAGCAGTTCTTC. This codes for CASSLANVGTYNEQFF. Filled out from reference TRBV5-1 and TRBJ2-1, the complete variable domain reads KAGVTQTPRYLIKTRGQQVTLSCSPISGHRSVSWYQQTPGQGLQFLFEYFSETQRNKGNFPGRFSGRQFSNSRSEMNVSTLELGDSALYLCASSLANVGTYNEQFFGPGTRLTVL.

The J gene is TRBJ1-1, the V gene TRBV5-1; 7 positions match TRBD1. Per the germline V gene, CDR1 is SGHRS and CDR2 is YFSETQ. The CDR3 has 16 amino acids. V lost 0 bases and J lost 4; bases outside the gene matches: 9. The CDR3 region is CASSLATGALGTEAFF. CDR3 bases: TGCGCCAGCAGCTTGGCAACAGGGGCTTTGGGCACTGAAGCTTTCTTT.

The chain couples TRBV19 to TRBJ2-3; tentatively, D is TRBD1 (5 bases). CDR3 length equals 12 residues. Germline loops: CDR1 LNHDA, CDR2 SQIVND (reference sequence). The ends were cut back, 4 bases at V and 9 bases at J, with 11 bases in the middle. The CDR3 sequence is CASSTDSQTQYF. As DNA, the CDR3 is TGTGCCAGTAGTACCGACAGTCAGACGCAGTATTTT.

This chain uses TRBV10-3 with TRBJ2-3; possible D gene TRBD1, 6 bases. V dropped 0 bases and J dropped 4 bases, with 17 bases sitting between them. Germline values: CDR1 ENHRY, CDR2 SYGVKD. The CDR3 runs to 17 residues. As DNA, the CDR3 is TGTGCCATCAGTGAGTCTTTCCTCCAGGGGAGCGCAGATACGCAGTATTTT. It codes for CAISESFLQGSADTQYF.

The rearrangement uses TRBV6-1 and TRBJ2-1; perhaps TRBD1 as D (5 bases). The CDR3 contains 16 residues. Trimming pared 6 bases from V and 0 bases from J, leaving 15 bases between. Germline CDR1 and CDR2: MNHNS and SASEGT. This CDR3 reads CASSESGQGSYNEQFF. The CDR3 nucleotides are TGTGCCAGCAGCGAATCGGGTCAGGGCTCCTACAATGAGCAGTTCTTC.

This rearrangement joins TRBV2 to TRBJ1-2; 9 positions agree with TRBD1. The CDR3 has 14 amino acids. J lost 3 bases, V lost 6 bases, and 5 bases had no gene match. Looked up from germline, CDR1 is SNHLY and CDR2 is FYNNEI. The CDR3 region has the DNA TGTGCCAGCAGCCGGGACAGGGAATACTATGGCTACACCTTC. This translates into CASSRDREYYGYTF.